What follows is one T cell receptor (beta chain) and its context. No antigen is known for it. The study drew the donors from its roughly 120-subject validation cohort, separate from the roughly 710-subject first cohort. Germline assignment: CDR1 SEHNR and CDR2 FQNEAQ (reference sequence). The CDR3 extends over 16 amino acids. The V and J ends lost 2 bases and 1 base, in that order; junction bases with no gene match: 5. The table came from immunoSEQ multiplex PCR; TCRdb's copy has only in-frame clones and leaves some out. This table has 65,000 to 75,000 clones, roughly 93% appearing once. These data are taken from a study of cytomegalovirus exposure and HLA in healthy donors. Study observations and caveats: For most TCR sequences rarity was the rule, although some public TCRs occurred in many donors. In the roughly 120 validation repertoires, a later analysis found that first-cohort TCR clusters tended to co-occur.

The sequence was collected from a young woman in good health and CMV-seropositive. The chain links TRBV7-9 to TRBJ1-1; 9 bases fit TRBD1. The sequenced material came from PBMCs. The DNA for the CDR3 is TGTGCCAGCAGCTTATGGACAGGGGTCCAGAACACTGAAGCTTTCTTT. Protein sequence: CASSLWTGVQNTEAFF.